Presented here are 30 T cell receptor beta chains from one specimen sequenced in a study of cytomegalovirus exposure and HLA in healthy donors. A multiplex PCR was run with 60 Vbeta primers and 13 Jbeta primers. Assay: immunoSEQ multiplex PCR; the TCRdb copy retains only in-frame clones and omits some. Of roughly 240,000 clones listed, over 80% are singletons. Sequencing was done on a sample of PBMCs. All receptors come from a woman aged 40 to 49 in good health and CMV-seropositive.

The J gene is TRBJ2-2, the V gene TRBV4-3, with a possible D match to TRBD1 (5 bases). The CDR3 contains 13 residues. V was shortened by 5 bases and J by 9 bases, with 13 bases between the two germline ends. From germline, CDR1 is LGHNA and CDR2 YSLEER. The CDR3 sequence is CASSFDRRRELFF. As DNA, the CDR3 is TGCGCCAGCAGCTTCGACAGAAGGAGGGAGCTGTTTTTT.

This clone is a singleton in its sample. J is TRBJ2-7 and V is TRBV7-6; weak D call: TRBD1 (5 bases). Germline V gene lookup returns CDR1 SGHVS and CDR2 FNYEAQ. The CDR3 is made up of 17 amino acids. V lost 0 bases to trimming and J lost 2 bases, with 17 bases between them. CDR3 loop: CASSLARTNSPTYEQYF. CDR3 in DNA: TGTGCCAGCAGCTTAGCGCGGACAAACTCACCCACCTACGAGCAGTACTTC.

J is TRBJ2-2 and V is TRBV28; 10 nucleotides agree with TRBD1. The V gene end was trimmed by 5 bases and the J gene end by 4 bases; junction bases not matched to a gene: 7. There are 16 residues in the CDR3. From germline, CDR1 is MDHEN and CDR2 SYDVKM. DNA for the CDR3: TGTGCCAGCAGTGATCGGGACAGGGGTATCACCGGGGAGCTGTTTTTT. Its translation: CASSDRDRGITGELFF.

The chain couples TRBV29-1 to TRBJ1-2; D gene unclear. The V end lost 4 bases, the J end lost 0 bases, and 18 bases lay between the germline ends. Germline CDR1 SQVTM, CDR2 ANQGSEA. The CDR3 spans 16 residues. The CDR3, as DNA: TGCAGCGTTGCGGGGTCAGGTTATAGGGCTAACTATGGCTACACCTTC. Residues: CSVAGSGYRANYGYTF.

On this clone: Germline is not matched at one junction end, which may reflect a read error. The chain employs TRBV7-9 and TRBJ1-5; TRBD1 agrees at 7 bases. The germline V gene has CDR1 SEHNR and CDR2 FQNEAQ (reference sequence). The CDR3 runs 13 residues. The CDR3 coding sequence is TGTTCCAGCAGCTTACAGGGGAACCAGCCCCAGCATTTT. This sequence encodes CSSSLQGNQPQHF.

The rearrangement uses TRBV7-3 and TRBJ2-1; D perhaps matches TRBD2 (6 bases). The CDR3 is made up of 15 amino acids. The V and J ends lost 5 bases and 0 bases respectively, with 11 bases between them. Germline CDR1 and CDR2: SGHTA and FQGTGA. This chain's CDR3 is CASSLSGGSYNEQFF. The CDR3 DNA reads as TGTGCCAGCAGCCTTAGCGGAGGCTCCTACAATGAGCAGTTCTTC.

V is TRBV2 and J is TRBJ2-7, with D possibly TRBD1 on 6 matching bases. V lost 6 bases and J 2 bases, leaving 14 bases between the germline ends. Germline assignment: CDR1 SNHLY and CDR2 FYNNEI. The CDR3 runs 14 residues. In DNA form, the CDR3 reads TGTGCCAGCAGGGCGGACAGCGTGGCCTACGAGCAGTACTTC. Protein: CASRADSVAYEQYF.

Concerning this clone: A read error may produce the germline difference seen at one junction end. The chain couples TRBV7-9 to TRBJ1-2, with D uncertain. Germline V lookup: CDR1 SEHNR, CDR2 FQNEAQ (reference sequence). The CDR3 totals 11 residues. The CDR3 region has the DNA TGTTCCAGCCCGGAGCTTAATGGCTACACCTTC. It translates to CSSPELNGYTF.

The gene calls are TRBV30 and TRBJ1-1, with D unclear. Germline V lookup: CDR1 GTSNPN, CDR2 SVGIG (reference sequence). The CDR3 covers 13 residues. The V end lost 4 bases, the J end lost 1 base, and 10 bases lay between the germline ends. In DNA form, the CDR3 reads TGTGCCTGGATGTTTGGAGGGAACACTGAAGCTTTCTTT. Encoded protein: CAWMFGGNTEAFF.

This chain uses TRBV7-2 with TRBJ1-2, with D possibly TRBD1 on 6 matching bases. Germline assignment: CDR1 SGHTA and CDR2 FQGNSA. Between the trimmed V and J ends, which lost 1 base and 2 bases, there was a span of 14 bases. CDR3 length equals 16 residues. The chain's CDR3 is CASSLDLGAVNYGYTF. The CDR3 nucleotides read TGTGCCAGCAGCTTAGATTTGGGGGCAGTAAACTATGGCTACACCTTC.

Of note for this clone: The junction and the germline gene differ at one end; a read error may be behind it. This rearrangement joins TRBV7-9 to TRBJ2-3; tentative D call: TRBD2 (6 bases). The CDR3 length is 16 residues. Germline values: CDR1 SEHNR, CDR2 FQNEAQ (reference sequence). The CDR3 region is CSSSLLAGTSTDTQYF. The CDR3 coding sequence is TGTTCCAGCAGCTTACTTGCGGGAACTAGCACAGATACGCAGTATTTT.

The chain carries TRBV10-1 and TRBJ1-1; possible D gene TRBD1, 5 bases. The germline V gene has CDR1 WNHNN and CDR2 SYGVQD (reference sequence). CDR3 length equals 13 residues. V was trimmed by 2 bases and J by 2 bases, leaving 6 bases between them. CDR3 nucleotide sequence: TGCGCCAGCAGTGAGGACAGAAACACTGAAGCTTTCTTT. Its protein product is CASSEDRNTEAFF.

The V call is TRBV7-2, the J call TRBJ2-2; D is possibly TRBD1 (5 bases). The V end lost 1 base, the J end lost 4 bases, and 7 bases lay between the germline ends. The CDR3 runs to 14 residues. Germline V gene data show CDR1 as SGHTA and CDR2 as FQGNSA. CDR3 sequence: CASSLGQSTGELFF. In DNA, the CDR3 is TGTGCCAGCAGCTTAGGACAGAGCACCGGGGAGCTGTTTTTT.

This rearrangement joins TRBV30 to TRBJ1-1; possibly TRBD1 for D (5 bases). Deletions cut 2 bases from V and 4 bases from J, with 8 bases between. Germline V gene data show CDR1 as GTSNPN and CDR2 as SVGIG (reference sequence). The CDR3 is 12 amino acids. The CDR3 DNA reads TGTGCCTGGAGTCCAGGGCCCACTGAAGCTTTCTTT. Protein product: CAWSPGPTEAFF. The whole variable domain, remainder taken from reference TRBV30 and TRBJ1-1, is SQTIHQWPATLVQPVGSPLSLECTVEGTSNPNLYWYRQAAGRGLQLLFYSVGIGQISSEVPQNLSASRPQDRQFILSSKKLLLSDSGFYLCAWSPGPTEAFFGQGTRLTVV.

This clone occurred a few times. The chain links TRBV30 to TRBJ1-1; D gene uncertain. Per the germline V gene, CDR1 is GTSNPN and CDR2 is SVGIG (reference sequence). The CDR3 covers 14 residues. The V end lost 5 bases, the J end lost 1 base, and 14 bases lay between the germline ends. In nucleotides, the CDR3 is TGTGCCTGGGGTGGACTCATGGCGAACACTGAAGCTTTCTTT. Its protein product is CAWGGLMANTEAFF.

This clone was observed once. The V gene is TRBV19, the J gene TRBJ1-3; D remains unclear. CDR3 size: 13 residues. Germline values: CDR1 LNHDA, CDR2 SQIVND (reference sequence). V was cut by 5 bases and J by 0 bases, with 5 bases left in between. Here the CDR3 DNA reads TGTGCCAGTAGTTCCTACTCTGGAAACACCATATATTTT. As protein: CASSSYSGNTIYF.

CDR3 loop: CASSWRGTGTNEQYF. The CDR3 coding sequence is TGTGCCAGCAGCTGGCGGGGGACAGGAACCAACGAGCAGTACTTC. The gene calls are TRBV5-6 and TRBJ2-5, with D possibly TRBD1 on 8 matching bases. The J call may be incorrect, as the DNA end agrees better with TRBJ2-7. From germline, CDR1 is SGHDT and CDR2 YYEEEE. CDR3 length equals 15 residues.

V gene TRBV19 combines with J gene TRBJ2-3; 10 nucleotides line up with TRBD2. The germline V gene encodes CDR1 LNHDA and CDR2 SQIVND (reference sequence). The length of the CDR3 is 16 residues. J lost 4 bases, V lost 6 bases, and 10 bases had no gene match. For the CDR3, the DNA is TGTGCCAGTAGATCGGGGGCTAGCGGGGGATCAGATACGCAGTATTTT. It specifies CASRSGASGGSDTQYF.

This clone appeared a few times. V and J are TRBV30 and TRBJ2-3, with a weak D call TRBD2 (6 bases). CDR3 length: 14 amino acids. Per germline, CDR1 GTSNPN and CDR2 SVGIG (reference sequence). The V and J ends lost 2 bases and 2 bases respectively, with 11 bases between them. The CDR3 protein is CAWSSRGITDTQYF. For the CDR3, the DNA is TGTGCCTGGAGTTCACGGGGGATCACAGATACGCAGTATTTT. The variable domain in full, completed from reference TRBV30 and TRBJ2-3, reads SQTIHQWPATLVQPVGSPLSLECTVEGTSNPNLYWYRQAAGRGLQLLFYSVGIGQISSEVPQNLSASRPQDRQFILSSKKLLLSDSGFYLCAWSSRGITDTQYFGPGTRLTVL.

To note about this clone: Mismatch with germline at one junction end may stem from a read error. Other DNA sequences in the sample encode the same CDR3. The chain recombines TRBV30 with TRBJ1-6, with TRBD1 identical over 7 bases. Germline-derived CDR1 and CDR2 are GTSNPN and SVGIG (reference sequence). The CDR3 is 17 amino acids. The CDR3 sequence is CAWSLPLSGQSNSPLHF. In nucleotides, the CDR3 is TGTGCCTGGTCCCTACCTCTCTCGGGACAGAGTAATTCCCCCCTCCACTTT.

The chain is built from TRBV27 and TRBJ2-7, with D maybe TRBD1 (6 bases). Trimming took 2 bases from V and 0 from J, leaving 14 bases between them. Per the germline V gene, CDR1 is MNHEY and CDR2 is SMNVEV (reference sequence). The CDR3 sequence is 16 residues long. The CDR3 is CASSLQGWGLSYEQYF. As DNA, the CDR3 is TGTGCCAGCAGTTTACAGGGGTGGGGGCTCTCCTACGAGCAGTACTTC.

CDR3: CASSPGTLNTGELFF. The CDR3 region has the DNA TGTGCCAGCTCACCCGGGACACTTAACACCGGGGAGCTGTTTTTT. The rearrangement uses TRBV18 and TRBJ2-2; the D gene is possibly TRBD1 (6 bases). This CDR3 is 15 amino acids long. Germline loops: CDR1 KGHSH, CDR2 LQKENI. V lost 3 bases to trimming and J lost 2 bases, with 10 bases between them.

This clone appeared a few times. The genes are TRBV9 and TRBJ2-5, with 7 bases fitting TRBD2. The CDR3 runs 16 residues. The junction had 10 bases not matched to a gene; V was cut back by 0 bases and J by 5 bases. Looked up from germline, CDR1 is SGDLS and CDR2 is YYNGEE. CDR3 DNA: TGTGCCAGCAGCGTAGGAGACGGGAGGAGAGGGGAGACCCAGTACTTC. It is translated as CASSVGDGRRGETQYF.

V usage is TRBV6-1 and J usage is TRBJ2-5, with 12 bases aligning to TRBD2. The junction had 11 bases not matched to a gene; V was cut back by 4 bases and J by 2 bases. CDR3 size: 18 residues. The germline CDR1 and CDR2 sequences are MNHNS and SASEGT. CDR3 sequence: CASSGGLAGLGEQETQYF. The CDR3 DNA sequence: TGTGCCAGCAGTGGTGGACTAGCGGGATTAGGGGAGCAAGAGACCCAGTACTTC.

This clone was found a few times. This chain's CDR3 is CASSSPLSGLRETQYF. CDR3 sequence (DNA): TGTGCCAGCAGCTCCCCCTTATCAGGACTACGGGAGACCCAGTACTTC. V and J are TRBV7-2 and TRBJ2-5; weak D call: TRBD2 (6 bases). Germline V gene lookup returns CDR1 SGHTA and CDR2 FQGNSA. This CDR3 contains 16 residues. Trimming took 4 bases from V and 5 from J, leaving 20 bases between them.

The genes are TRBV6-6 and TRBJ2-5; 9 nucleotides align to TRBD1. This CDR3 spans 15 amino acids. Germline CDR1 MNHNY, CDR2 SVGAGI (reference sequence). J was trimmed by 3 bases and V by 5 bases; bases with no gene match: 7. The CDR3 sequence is CASSRTRTGEETQYF. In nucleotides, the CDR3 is TGTGCCAGCAGTCGAACCCGGACAGGGGAAGAGACCCAGTACTTC.

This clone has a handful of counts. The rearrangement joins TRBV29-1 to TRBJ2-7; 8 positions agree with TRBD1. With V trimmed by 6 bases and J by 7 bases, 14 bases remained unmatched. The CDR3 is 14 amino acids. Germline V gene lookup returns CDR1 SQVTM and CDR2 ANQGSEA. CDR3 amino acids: CSVETGGGLGEQYF. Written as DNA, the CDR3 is TGCAGCGTCGAAACAGGGGGAGGTCTGGGAGAGCAGTACTTC.

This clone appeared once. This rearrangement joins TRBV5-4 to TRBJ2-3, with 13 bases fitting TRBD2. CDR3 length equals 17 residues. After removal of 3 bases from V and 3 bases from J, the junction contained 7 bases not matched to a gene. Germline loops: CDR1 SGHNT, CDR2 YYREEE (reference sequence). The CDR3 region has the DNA TGTGCCAGCAGCTCCGGACTAGCGGGGGCCGGGACAGATACGCAGTATTTT. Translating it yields CASSSGLAGAGTDTQYF.

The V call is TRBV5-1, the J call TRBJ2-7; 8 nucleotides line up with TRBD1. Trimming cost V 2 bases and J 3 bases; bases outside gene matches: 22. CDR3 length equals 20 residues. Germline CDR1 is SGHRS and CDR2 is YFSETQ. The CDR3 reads CASSFNKKDRDGPIYYEQYF. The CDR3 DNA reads TGCGCCAGCAGCTTCAACAAAAAGGACAGGGATGGTCCTATATACTACGAGCAGTACTTC.

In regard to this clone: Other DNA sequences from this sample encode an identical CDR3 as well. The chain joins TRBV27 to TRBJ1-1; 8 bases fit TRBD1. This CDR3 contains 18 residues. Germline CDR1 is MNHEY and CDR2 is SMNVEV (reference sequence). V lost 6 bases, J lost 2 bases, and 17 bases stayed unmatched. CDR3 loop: CASSLMGGGTGGNTEAFF. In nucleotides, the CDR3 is TGTGCCAGCAGCCTTATGGGTGGGGGCACAGGGGGAAACACTGAAGCTTTCTTT.